These T cell receptor beta chains were read from a single sample in a study of shared clonotypes between healthy human individuals. Assay: immunoSEQ multiplex PCR; the TCRdb copy retains only in-frame clones and omits some. This sample has 300,000 to 400,000 clones, with around four fifths found just once. The sample was memory CD4+ T cells sorted from blood. The origin of the receptors is a man aged 25 to 40 in good health. The CDR3 runs from the conserved cysteine through the conserved F or W. Where a row states a size, it is once, few, many or the class of an expanded clone; other rows omit it.

clone_size,v_call,j_call,cdr3_aa
NA,TRBV7-3,TRBJ2-1,CASGTNNEQFF
NA,TRBV7-3,TRBJ2-1,CASSPIPLGTGQINEQFF
NA,TRBV30,TRBJ2-3,CAWVNRGSTDTQYF
NA,TRBV5-1,TRBJ2-1,CASSIGTSGSGNEQFF
many,TRBV7-8,TRBJ1-4,CASSSGTANEKLFF
few,TRBV18,TRBJ1-5,CASSPGGASNQPQHF
NA,TRBV25-1,TRBJ2-6,CASSGPGQGDSGANVLTF
many,TRBV5-6,TRBJ2-5,CASSLLGRGRKETQYF
NA,TRBV6-4,TRBJ1-1,CASSDSGEAFF
NA,TRBV9,TRBJ2-3,CASSVAPTDTQYF
NA,TRBV15,TRBJ1-5,CATRETGLLNQPQHF
once,TRBV5-6,TRBJ1-1,CASSLVGVTMNTEAFF
NA,TRBV19,TRBJ2-4,CASSIRGLNKNIQYF
NA,TRBV5-5,TRBJ2-4,CASSYLSGGVAKNIQYF
NA,TRBV7-9,TRBJ1-2,CASSPGQGGVGYTF
NA,TRBV19,TRBJ2-3,CASSPLVGESTDTQYF
NA,TRBV14,TRBJ2-1,CASSQGMGLGHNEQFF
many,TRBV7-8,TRBJ2-3,CASSLPRKWWADADTQYF
many,TRBV19,TRBJ2-7,CASSAVGGGYEQYF
NA,TRBV2,TRBJ1-6,CASGPGQGASPLHF
NA,TRBV5-1,TRBJ2-5,CASSLVATQETQYF
NA,TRBV11-3,TRBJ2-5,CASSTPGTGGYETQYF
few,TRBV2,TRBJ2-2,CASSPGLAGELFF
NA,TRBV6-5,TRBJ2-5,CASRLLGDGETQYF